The 16 T cell receptor beta chains below all came from one sample that was sequenced in a study of T cell responses to AZD1222 COVID-19 vaccine. Repertoires were generated with immunoSEQ multiplex PCR, while TCRdb's copy carries only in-frame clones and drops some. The repertoire has around 130,000 clones, 85% to 90% of them found once; the top ten carry more than 3%. Sequencing used peripheral blood, obtained 28 days after the second AZD1222 dose. These receptors all stem from an adult who received the AZD1222 COVID-19 vaccine.

The chain recombines TRBV7-3 with TRBJ2-7; tentatively, D is TRBD1 or TRBD2 (6 bases each). V lost 5 bases, J lost 6 bases, and 14 bases lay in between. This CDR3 has 13 residues. Per germline, CDR1 SGHTA and CDR2 FQGTGA. CDR3 DNA: TGTGCCAGCAGCCCGAAGGGGGGTTTCGAGCAGTACTTC. This gives the protein CASSPKGGFEQYF.

The J gene is TRBJ1-1, the V gene TRBV7-3; TRBD1 is a possible D gene (5 bases). Per germline, CDR1 SGHTA and CDR2 FQGTGA. Between the trimmed V and J ends, which lost 4 bases and 3 bases, there was a span of 12 bases. CDR3 length: 14 amino acids. This CDR3 is CASSSTGTDTEAFF. CDR3 nucleotide sequence: TGTGCCAGCAGCTCAACCGGGACTGACACTGAAGCTTTCTTT.

The V call is TRBV10-3, the J call TRBJ1-1; 8 bases agree with TRBD1. The CDR3 is 13 residues long. V shed 8 bases and J 1 base; nucleotides not matched to a gene: 3. The germline gives CDR1 ENHRY, CDR2 SYGVKD. The CDR3 region is CAIGQGKNTEAFF. The CDR3 nucleotides read TGTGCCATCGGACAGGGAAAGAACACTGAAGCTTTCTTT.

The chain is built from TRBV11-1 and TRBJ2-1; a possible D gene is TRBD1 (6 bases). The CDR3 totals 11 residues. The V end was cut by 10 bases, the J end by 9 bases, with 13 bases between. Germline V gene sequence: CDR1 SGHAT, CDR2 FQDESV (reference sequence). CDR3 DNA: TGTGCCACCCCTAAGGGGGTTGAGCAGTTCTTC. Translated: CATPKGVEQFF. Full variable domain (remainder filled in from reference TRBV11-1 and TRBJ2-1): EAEVAQSPRYKITEKSQAVAFWCDPISGHATLYWYRQILGQGPELLVQFQDESVVDDSQLPKDRFSAERLKGVDSTLKIQPAELGDSAMYLCATPKGVEQFFGPGTRLTVL.

Only a few counts were recorded for this clone. The chain is built from TRBV15 and TRBJ2-3; 7 bases agree with TRBD1. Per germline, CDR1 LNHNV and CDR2 YYDKDF (reference sequence). CDR3 length: 13 amino acids. The CDR3 here is CATTGVNTDTQYF. Written as DNA, the CDR3 is TGTGCTACTACAGGGGTTAACACAGATACGCAGTATTTT.

V and J are TRBV19 and TRBJ2-5; a weak D match, TRBD1 (6 bases). The length of the CDR3 is 13 residues. V shed 0 bases and J shed 7 bases, with 9 bases lying between them. CDR1 and CDR2 from the germline V gene are LNHDA and SQIVND (reference sequence). The CDR3 nucleotides are TGTGCCAGTAGTATAGAAAGGGGGAGGACCCAGTACTTC. It translates to CASSIERGRTQYF. The variable domain in full, completed from reference TRBV19 and TRBJ2-5, reads DGGITQSPKYLFRKEGQNVTLSCEQNLNHDAMYWYRQDPGQGLRLIYYSQIVNDFQKGDIAEGYSVSREKKESFPLTVTSAQKNPTAFYLCASSIERGRTQYFGPGTRLLVL.

The V call is TRBV7-3, the J call TRBJ2-1, with 7 bases matching TRBD2. The ends lost 1 base at V and 7 bases at J; junction bases unmatched: 13. From germline, CDR1 is SGHTA and CDR2 FQGTGA. The CDR3 consists of 17 residues. CDR3 protein: CASSLSPLGEGQNEQFF. The CDR3 nucleotides are TGTGCCAGCAGCTTAAGTCCTCTGGGGGAGGGCCAAAATGAGCAGTTCTTC.

This clone has just one count. The chain recombines TRBV20-1 with TRBJ1-4, with 7 bases matching TRBD1. J lost 12 bases, V lost 6 bases, and 7 bases had no gene match. From germline, CDR1 is DFQATT and CDR2 SNEGSKA (reference sequence). There are 11 residues in the CDR3. The CDR3 here is CSAIGQVELFF. CDR3 sequence (DNA): TGCAGTGCAATAGGACAGGTTGAACTGTTTTTT.

The chain joins TRBV18 to TRBJ2-5; tentatively, D is TRBD1 (6 bases). V lost 3 bases to trimming and J lost 0 bases, with 8 bases between them. The CDR3 runs to 14 residues. CDR1 and CDR2 (germline): KGHSH, LQKENI. In nucleotides, the CDR3 is TGTGCCAGCTCACCGCAGGGGTACCAAGAGACCCAGTACTTC. Residues: CASSPQGYQETQYF.

V usage is TRBV29-1 and J usage is TRBJ2-7; no clear D gene. V was clipped by 4 bases and J by 2 bases, with 15 bases between them. The CDR3 sequence is 14 residues long. Germline CDR1 reads SQVTM; CDR2 reads ANQGSEA. CDR3 bases: TGCAGCGTTGGAAGCTCAGATGAACCCTACGAGCAGTACTTC. Protein sequence: CSVGSSDEPYEQYF.

The chain couples TRBV27 to TRBJ1-4; TRBD1 might be the D (5 bases). The CDR3 extends over 14 amino acids. Germline V gene sequence: CDR1 MNHEY, CDR2 SMNVEV (reference sequence). Trimming pared 6 bases from V and 5 bases from J, leaving 13 bases between. The CDR3 sequence: CASSRVRGNEKLFF. The CDR3 DNA sequence: TGTGCCAGCAGCCGGGTGAGGGGAAATGAAAAACTGTTTTTT.

The CDR3: CASSLGGAGQETQYF. In DNA form, the CDR3 reads TGTGCCAGCAGCTTAGGGGGCGCGGGTCAAGAGACCCAGTACTTC. The J gene is TRBJ2-5, the V gene TRBV7-6; D could derive from TRBD1 or TRBD2 (5 bases each). Trimming removed 1 base at V and 2 bases at J, with 11 bases between. The CDR3 is made up of 15 amino acids. Germline V CDR1 and CDR2: SGHVS, FNYEAQ.

V and J are TRBV3-1 (or the pseudogene TRBV3-2) and TRBJ2-3, with 8 bases matching TRBD2. CDR3 length equals 14 residues. Germline CDR1 is LGHDT and CDR2 is YNNKEL (reference sequence). With 4 bases clipped from V and 5 bases from J, the junction kept 5 bases outside the gene matches. The CDR3 loop is CASSRGGQRDTQYF. CDR3 bases: TGTGCCAGCAGCCGCGGGGGGCAGAGAGATACGCAGTATTTT.

The chain employs TRBV6-4 and TRBJ2-2, with TRBD2 as a possible D gene (5 bases). Germline values: CDR1 MRHNA, CDR2 SNTAGT. The V end lost 4 bases, the J end lost 4 bases, and 10 bases lay between the germline ends. The CDR3 totals 14 residues. CDR3 amino acids: CASSGEGSTGELFF. CDR3 nucleotides: TGTGCCAGCAGTGGCGAGGGAAGCACCGGGGAGCTGTTTTTT.

V and J are TRBV5-6 and TRBJ1-5; no reliable D call. This CDR3 is 14 amino acids long. V was pared by 1 base and J by 6 bases, with 11 bases between. Germline CDR1 SGHDT, CDR2 YYEEEE. CDR3 region: CASSLFGFPQPQHF. The CDR3 DNA reads TGTGCCAGCAGCTTGTTTGGGTTCCCTCAGCCCCAGCATTTT.

The chain employs TRBV6-5 and TRBJ1-1, with 9 nucleotides matching TRBD1. Germline CDR1 is MNHEY and CDR2 is SVGAGI. This CDR3 region has 14 residues. V dropped 5 bases and J dropped 3; count of bases not matched to a gene: 4. This CDR3 reads CASSLRDRDTEAFF. The CDR3, as DNA: TGTGCCAGCAGTCTCCGGGACAGGGACACTGAAGCTTTCTTT.